A selection of T cell receptor beta chains follows, all from one sample in a study of blood T cell repertoires in COVID-19. Only in-frame clones appear in the TCRdb table, and some are missing; sequencing was by immunoSEQ multiplex PCR. Of 200,000 to 300,000 clones detected, around four fifths appear once; the ten largest clones hold around 6.8%. Sequenced material: peripheral blood. The receptors derive from a woman aged 55-69 years with active or convalescent COVID-19. CDR3s include the opening cysteine and the closing phenylalanine or tryptophan. A D gene is named only where the DNA matches it firmly.

>-|TRBV5-1|TRBJ2-3
CASSLRGRDFLSDTQYF
>TRBD2|TRBV27|TRBJ2-3
CASAPASGIGTDTQYF
>TRBD1|TRBV4-1|TRBJ2-1
CASSPRRQGTYNEQFF
>-|TRBV7-2|TRBJ1-5
CASSSTGNSNQPQHF
>-|TRBV29-1|TRBJ1-2
CSVGDRRYGYTF
>TRBD2|TRBV18|TRBJ2-2
CASSPGLDTGELFF
>TRBD1|TRBV6-5|TRBJ2-1
CASRDRGRDNEQFF
>-|TRBV2|TRBJ1-3
CASSEDGLSSGNTIYF
>TRBD1|TRBV25-1|TRBJ1-5
CASSESGRGEPQHF
>-|TRBV18|TRBJ1-2
CASSRTGVYGYTF
>-|TRBV6-1|TRBJ2-7
CASSEPGYEQYF
>-|TRBV7-9|TRBJ2-1
CASSSARDEQFF
>TRBD2|TRBV2|TRBJ2-2
CASSERASGRLTGELFF
>-|TRBV4-1|TRBJ2-1
CASSQVPQRRSSYNEQFF
>-|TRBV5-5|TRBJ1-3
CASSSRRSGNTIYF
>TRBD2|TRBV5-1|TRBJ2-3
CASCQIAGGEADTQYF
>TRBD1|TRBV24-1|TRBJ1-5
CATSDPGQKTPQHF
>-|TRBV19|TRBJ2-1
CASSIRAGSYNEQFF
>TRBD1|TRBV11-2|TRBJ2-7
CASSRSGTGDTYEQYF
>-|TRBV7-2|TRBJ1-2
CASSLVTEHNYGYTF
>-|TRBV3-1/TRBV3-2|TRBJ2-5
CASSQGGLLEETQYF
>-|TRBV7-5|TRBJ2-2
CARSFTRDRAWTGELFF
>TRBD1|TRBV28|TRBJ2-1
CASSPPTGGNNEQFF
>-|TRBV18|TRBJ1-1
CASSRSQENTEAFF
>-|TRBV6-4|TRBJ2-3
CASSGTMTDTQYF
>TRBD1|TRBV19|TRBJ2-3
CASSTRDRGTQYF
>-|TRBV4-1|TRBJ2-1
CASSQESGFTGNEQFF